These 4 T cell receptor beta chains share one sample of origin, sequenced in a study of T cells in Graves' hyperthyroidism and ophthalmopathy. TCR beta CDR3 sequences were amplified from RNA transcripts. The HTBI set primed first-round TCR CDR3 RT-PCR. TCRdb reanalysed the multiplex PCR reads using MiXCR and keeps one entry per CDR3 protein. The sample yields around 720,000 distinct CDR3 sequences, approximately 40% seen once. The sample taken for sequencing was blood. The origin of the receptors is a middle-aged woman with Graves' hyperthyroidism.

The chain uses TRBV12-3 or TRBV12-4 and TRBJ1-5; D may be TRBD1 (6 bases). The CDR3 runs 15 residues. The V gene lost 4 bases and the J gene lost 4 bases, with 14 bases spanning the gap. CDR3 sequence: CASSYDMGTNQPQHF. As DNA, the CDR3 is TGTGCCAGCAGTTACGACATGGGGACAAATCAGCCCCAGCATTTT.

About this clonotype itself: A clone one base away is much larger, so this may be a read error. The V gene is TRBV7-2, the J gene TRBJ2-5, with D unclear. Deletions cut 4 bases from V and 4 bases from J, with 13 bases between. CDR3 length equals 14 residues. The germline gives CDR1 SGHTA, CDR2 FQGNSA. The CDR3 DNA reads TGTGCCAGCAGCTCCCACACCTCACCAGAGACCCAGTACTTC. Amino acids: CASSSHTSPETQYF.

The chain joins TRBV7-2 to TRBJ2-7, with 10 bases lining up with TRBD2. J lost 2 bases, V lost 5 bases, and 9 bases had no gene match. Germline values: CDR1 SGHTA, CDR2 FQGNSA. This CDR3 is 16 amino acids long. CDR3 loop: CASSIPLAGYTYEQYF. The CDR3 nucleotides read TGTGCCAGCAGCATCCCACTAGCGGGATACACCTACGAGCAGTACTTC. Drawing the rest from reference TRBV7-2 and TRBJ2-7, the complete variable domain is GAGVSQSPSNKVTEKGKDVELRCDPISGHTALYWYRQSLGQGLEFLIYFQGNSAPDKSGLPSDRFSAERTGGSVSTLTIQRTQQEDSAVYLCASSIPLAGYTYEQYFGPGTRLTVT.

The chain is built from TRBV20-1 and TRBJ1-2; no definite D call. Germline CDR1 is DFQATT and CDR2 is SNEGSKA (reference sequence). The CDR3 totals 12 residues. The ends were cut back, 7 bases at V and 7 bases at J, with 16 bases in the middle. The DNA for the CDR3 is TGCAGTGTCCTTCAGAGGCCTGGTGGCTACACCTTC. This encodes CSVLQRPGGYTF.